This passage covers 14 T cell receptor beta chains from one sample sequenced in a study of high-grade serous ovarian cancer treatment subgroups. The tumor samples were collected prior to definitive surgery or chemotherapy. The data were produced by immunoSEQ multiplex PCR, yet TCRdb's version contains in-frame clones alone and is incomplete. The sample lists about 16,000 clones; approximately 71% were seen once. The sequenced material came from tumor tissue. All receptors derive from a human donor with high-grade serous ovarian cancer.

The V gene is TRBV10-3, the J gene TRBJ1-6; 8 nucleotides agree with TRBD1. Germline CDR1 reads ENHRY; CDR2 reads SYGVKD. The CDR3 runs to 14 residues. Losses at the gene ends were 4 bases for V and 9 bases for J; bases not matched to a gene: 5. CDR3 coding DNA: TGTGCCATCAGTGGAGACAGGGGCGGTTCACCCCTCCACTTT. Amino acids: CAISGDRGGSPLHF.

The rearrangement uses TRBV9 and TRBJ1-6, with D perhaps matching TRBD1 (5 bases). The CDR3 runs 12 residues. Germline V gene data show CDR1 as SGDLS and CDR2 as YYNGEE. Trimming pared 4 bases from V and 13 bases from J, leaving 12 bases between. CDR3 region: CASSSDGGPLHF. The CDR3 DNA follows: TGTGCCAGCAGCTCTGATGGGGGTCCCCTCCACTTT.

The chain recombines TRBV5-6 with TRBJ1-2; D unclear. The germline V gene encodes CDR1 SGHDT and CDR2 YYEEEE. The CDR3 totals 12 residues. Trimming left V 2 bases short and J 8 bases short, with 10 bases between. The CDR3 protein is CASSFASGGYTF. The CDR3 DNA reads as TGTGCCAGCAGCTTCGCGTCGGGGGGCTACACCTTC.

This chain joins TRBV5-4 and TRBJ2-1; 12 positions agree with TRBD2. This CDR3 is built from 15 residues. J gave up 8 bases and V 4 bases, and 7 bases lay outside the gene matches. Germline V gene sequence: CDR1 SGHNT, CDR2 YYREEE (reference sequence). The CDR3, as DNA: TGTGCCAGCAGCCAACTAGCGGGGGGCCCCGATGAGCAGTTCTTC. The encoded protein is CASSQLAGGPDEQFF.

By proportion, this clone is medium-sized. The V call is TRBV4-3, the J call TRBJ1-2, with D hard to call. Germline V CDR1 and CDR2: LGHNA, YSLEER. The germline V and J ends were trimmed by 0 bases and 2 bases, with 10 bases remaining between them. There are 15 residues in the CDR3. CDR3 in amino acids: CASSQDVGGNYGYTF. CDR3 nucleotides: TGCGCCAGCAGCCAAGACGTAGGCGGGAACTATGGCTACACCTTC.

The rearrangement links TRBV7-8 to TRBJ2-1, with D possibly being TRBD1 (5 bases). Germline values: CDR1 SGHVS, CDR2 FQNEAQ. The CDR3 spans 12 residues. Between the trimmed V and J ends, which lost 5 bases and 9 bases, there was a span of 11 bases. The CDR3, as DNA: TGTGCCAGCAGCCCGCAGGGTGTTGAGCAGTTCTTC. Translated, it gives CASSPQGVEQFF.

The V call is TRBV4-1, the J call TRBJ1-6; D remains ambiguous. The CDR3 is made up of 12 amino acids. The ends were cut back, 1 base at V and 9 bases at J, with 4 bases in the middle. Looked up from germline, CDR1 is MGHRA and CDR2 is YSYEKL. This CDR3 is CASSQVGSPLHF. As DNA, the CDR3 is TGCGCCAGCAGCCAAGTCGGTTCACCCCTCCACTTT.

This chain uses TRBV4-2 with TRBJ2-3; D is ambiguous. The germline CDR1 and CDR2 sequences are LGHNA and YNFKEQ. The length of the CDR3 is 15 residues. Trimming stripped 7 bases from V and 5 bases from J, with 19 bases between. In DNA form, the CDR3 reads TGTGCCAGCAATGGCGGACGGAGCGAGGTAGATACGCAGTATTTT. Its translation is CASNGGRSEVDTQYF.

The chain has TRBV19 and TRBJ2-2, with TRBD2 matching 8 bases. Germline CDR1 LNHDA, CDR2 SQIVND (reference sequence). With 10 bases clipped from V and 6 bases from J, the junction kept 10 bases outside the gene matches. The CDR3 contains 14 residues. CDR3 loop: CATREASGSGELFF. CDR3 bases: TGTGCCACCCGGGAAGCTAGCGGGTCCGGGGAGCTGTTTTTT.

The chain carries TRBV5-8 and TRBJ2-5; 7 bases map to TRBD2. The CDR3 sequence is 13 residues long. V trimming: 3 bases; J trimming: 4 bases; junction bases outside the gene matches: 3. The germline gives CDR1 SGHTS, CDR2 YDEGEE. As DNA, the CDR3 is TGTGCCAGCAGCTCAGGACTAGTAGAGACCCAGTACTTC. Its translation: CASSSGLVETQYF. Variable domain in full (rest from reference TRBV5-8 and TRBJ2-5): EAGVTQSPTHLIKTRGQQATLRCSPISGHTSVYWYQQALGLGLQFLLWYDEGEERNRGNFPPRFSGRQFPNYSSELNVNALELEDSALYLCASSSGLVETQYFGPGTRLLVL.

CDR3 residues: CASSQDRGGLKGYTF. The CDR3 DNA reads as TGCGCCAGCAGCCAAGATCGGGGGGGACTGAAGGGCTACACCTTC. V and J are TRBV4-3 and TRBJ1-2; the D gene is possibly TRBD1 (5 bases). Between the trimmed V and J ends, which lost 0 bases and 8 bases, there was a span of 16 bases. Germline CDR1 is LGHNA and CDR2 is YSLEER. CDR3 length: 15 amino acids.

V usage is TRBV6-4 and J usage is TRBJ2-3; D possibly corresponds to TRBD1 (5 bases). The V end lost 0 bases, the J end lost 7 bases, and 8 bases lay between the germline ends. The CDR3 sequence is 13 residues long. Per the germline V gene, CDR1 is MRHNA and CDR2 is SNTAGT. The CDR3 loop is CASSDSRGNTQYF. As DNA, the CDR3 is TGTGCCAGCAGTGACTCTAGGGGAAATACGCAGTATTTT.

This clone appeared once. The chain carries TRBV5-1 and TRBJ2-1; D may be TRBD1 (5 bases). Germline lookup yields CDR1 SGHRS and CDR2 YFSETQ. This CDR3 region has 13 residues. V lost 0 bases, J lost 7 bases, and 8 bases lay in between. CDR3 sequence reads: CASSLATGNEQFF. The DNA of the CDR3 is TGCGCCAGCAGCTTGGCTACAGGTAATGAGCAGTTCTTC.

V usage is TRBV9 and J usage is TRBJ1-5; TRBD1 agrees at 9 bases. Germline V CDR1 and CDR2: SGDLS, YYNGEE. The CDR3 extends over 14 amino acids. V lost 2 bases to trimming and J lost 5 bases; unmatched junction nucleotides: 2. DNA of the CDR3: TGTGCCAGCAGCGTCGACAGGGGGTATCAGCCCCAGCATTTT. Its translation is CASSVDRGYQPQHF.